The TCR beta chain described here comes from a study of T cells after yellow fever vaccination. The CDR3 contains 14 residues. The germline V gene encodes CDR1 DFQATT and CDR2 SNEGSKA (reference sequence). The V end was cut by 6 bases, the J end by 1 base, with 16 bases between. By 5'RACE template switching, TCR cDNA was produced, with a universal primer site and UMIs added in the process. One entry per CDR3 protein, called by TCRdb with MiXCR from the 5' RACE reads. Here the sample spans about 240,000 distinct CDR3 sequences, 6.5% to 8.5% being singletons. On this clonotype itself: The antigen remains undetermined.

The study's findings and limits: It was a small share of clonotypes that appeared in both CD4 and CD8 compartments.

The clonotype originates from a man aged 25-45 years who received the YFV17D yellow fever vaccine. Sequencing used CD4+ T cells sorted from PBMCs, obtained 15 days after the yellow fever booster vaccination. The gene calls are TRBV20-1 and TRBJ2-7; either TRBD1 or TRBD2 may fit D (7 bases each). The CDR3 DNA is TGCAGTGCCGCGGCAGGGGGGGGTTCCTACGAGCAGTACTTC. Its protein product is CSAAAGGGSYEQYF.